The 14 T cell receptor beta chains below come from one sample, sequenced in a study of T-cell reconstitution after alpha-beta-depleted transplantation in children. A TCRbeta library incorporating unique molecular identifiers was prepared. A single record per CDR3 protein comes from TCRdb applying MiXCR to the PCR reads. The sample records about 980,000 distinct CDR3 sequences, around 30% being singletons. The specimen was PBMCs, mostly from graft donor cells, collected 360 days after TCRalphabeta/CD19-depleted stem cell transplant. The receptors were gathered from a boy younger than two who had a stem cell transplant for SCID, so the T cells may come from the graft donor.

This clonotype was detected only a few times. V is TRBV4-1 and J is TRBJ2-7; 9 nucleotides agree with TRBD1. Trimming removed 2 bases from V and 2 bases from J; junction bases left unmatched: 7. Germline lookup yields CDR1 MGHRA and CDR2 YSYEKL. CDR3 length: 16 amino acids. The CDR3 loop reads CASSQPGTGNAYEQYF. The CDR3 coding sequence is TGCGCCAGCAGCCAACCCGGGACAGGGAATGCCTACGAGCAGTACTTC.

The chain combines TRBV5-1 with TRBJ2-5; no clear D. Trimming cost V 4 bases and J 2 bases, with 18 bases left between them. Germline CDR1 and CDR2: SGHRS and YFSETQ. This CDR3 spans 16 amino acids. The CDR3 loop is CASSAGPSMGQETQYF. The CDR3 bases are TGCGCCAGCAGCGCCGGGCCCTCAATGGGGCAAGAGACCCAGTACTTC.

In nucleotides, the CDR3 is TGCGCCAGCGGCCCCGTCAGCGGGAACACAGATACGCAGTATTTT. Translated, it gives CASGPVSGNTDTQYF. The chain carries TRBV5-1 and TRBJ2-3; 7 bases map to TRBD2. CDR3 length: 15 amino acids. V shed 7 bases, J shed 2 bases, and the junction held 10 bases outside the gene matches. Germline CDR1 and CDR2: SGHRS and YFSETQ.

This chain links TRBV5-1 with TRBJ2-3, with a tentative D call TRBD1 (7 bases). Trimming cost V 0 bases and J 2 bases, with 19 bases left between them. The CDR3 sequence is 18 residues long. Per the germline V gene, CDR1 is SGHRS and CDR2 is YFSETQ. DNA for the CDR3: TGCGCCAGCAGCTTGGCCCCAAGACAGGGAGGTCCCACAGATACGCAGTATTTT. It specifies CASSLAPRQGGPTDTQYF.

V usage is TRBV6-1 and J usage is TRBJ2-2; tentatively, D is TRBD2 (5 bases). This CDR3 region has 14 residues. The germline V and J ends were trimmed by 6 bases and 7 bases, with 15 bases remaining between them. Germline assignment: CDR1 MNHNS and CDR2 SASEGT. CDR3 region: CASRLSGVDGELFF. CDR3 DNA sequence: TGTGCCAGCAGACTATCCGGGGTTGACGGGGAGCTGTTTTTT.

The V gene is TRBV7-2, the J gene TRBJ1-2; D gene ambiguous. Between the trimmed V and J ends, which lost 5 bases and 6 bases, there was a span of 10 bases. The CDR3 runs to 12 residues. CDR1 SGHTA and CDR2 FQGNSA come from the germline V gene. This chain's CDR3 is CASSPQRNGYTF. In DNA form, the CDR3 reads TGTGCCAGCAGCCCGCAGCGTAATGGCTACACCTTC.

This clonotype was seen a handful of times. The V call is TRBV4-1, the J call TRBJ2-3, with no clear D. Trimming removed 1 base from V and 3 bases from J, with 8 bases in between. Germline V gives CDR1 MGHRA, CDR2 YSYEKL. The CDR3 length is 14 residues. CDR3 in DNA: TGCGCCAGCAGCCAAGTTCACGGGACAGATACGCAGTATTTT. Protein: CASSQVHGTDTQYF.

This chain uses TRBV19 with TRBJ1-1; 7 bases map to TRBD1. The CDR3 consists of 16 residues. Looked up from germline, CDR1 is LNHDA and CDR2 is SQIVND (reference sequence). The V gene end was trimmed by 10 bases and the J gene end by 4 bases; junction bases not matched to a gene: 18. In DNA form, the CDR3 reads TGTGCCACCGAGGGGGGGCTTACAGGGGCCGGCACTGAAGCTTTCTTT. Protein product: CATEGGLTGAGTEAFF.

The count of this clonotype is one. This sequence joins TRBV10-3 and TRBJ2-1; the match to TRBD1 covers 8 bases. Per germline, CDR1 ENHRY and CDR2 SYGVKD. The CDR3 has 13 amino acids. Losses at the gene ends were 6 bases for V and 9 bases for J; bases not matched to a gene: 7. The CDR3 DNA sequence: TGTGCCATCAGCCCCCCAGGGGGCGGTGAGCAGTTCTTC. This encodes CAISPPGGGEQFF.

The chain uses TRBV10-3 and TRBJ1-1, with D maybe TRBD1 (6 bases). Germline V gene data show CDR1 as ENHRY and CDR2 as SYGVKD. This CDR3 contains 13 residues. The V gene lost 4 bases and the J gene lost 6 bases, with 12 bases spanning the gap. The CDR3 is CAISGQAPSEAFF. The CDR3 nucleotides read TGTGCCATCAGTGGACAGGCACCCTCTGAAGCTTTCTTT.

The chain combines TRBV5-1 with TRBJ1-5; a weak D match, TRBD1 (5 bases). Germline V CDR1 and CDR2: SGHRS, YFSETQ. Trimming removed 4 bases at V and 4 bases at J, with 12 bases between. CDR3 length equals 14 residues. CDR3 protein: CASSPGPGNQPQHF. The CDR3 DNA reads TGCGCCAGCAGCCCGGGACCGGGGAATCAGCCCCAGCATTTT.

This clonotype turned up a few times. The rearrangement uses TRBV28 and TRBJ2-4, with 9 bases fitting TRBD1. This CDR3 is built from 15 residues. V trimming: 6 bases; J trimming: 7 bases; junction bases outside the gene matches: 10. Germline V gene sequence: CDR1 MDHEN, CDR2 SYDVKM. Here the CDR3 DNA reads TGTGCCAGCAGCCCCCAAGGGACAGGGTATAACATTCAGTACTTC. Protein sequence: CASSPQGTGYNIQYF.

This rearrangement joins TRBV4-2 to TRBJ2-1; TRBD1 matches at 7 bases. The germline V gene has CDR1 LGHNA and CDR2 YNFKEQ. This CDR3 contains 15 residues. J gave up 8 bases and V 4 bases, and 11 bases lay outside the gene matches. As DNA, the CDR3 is TGTGCCAGCAGCCTGACAGGGAAGAGTACGGATGAGCAGTTCTTC. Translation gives CASSLTGKSTDEQFF.

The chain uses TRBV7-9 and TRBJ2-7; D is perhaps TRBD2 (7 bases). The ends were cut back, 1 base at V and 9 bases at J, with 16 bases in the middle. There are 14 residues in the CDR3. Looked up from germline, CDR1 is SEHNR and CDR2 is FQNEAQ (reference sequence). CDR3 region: CASSLGGGAQAQYF. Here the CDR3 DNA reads TGTGCCAGCAGCTTAGGAGGGGGGGCGCAAGCGCAGTACTTC. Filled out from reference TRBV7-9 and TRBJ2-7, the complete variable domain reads DTGVSQNPRHKITKRGQNVTFRCDPISEHNRLYWYRQTLGQGPEFLTYFQNEAQLEKSRLLSDRFSAERPKGSFSTLEIQRTEQGDSAMYLCASSLGGGAQAQYFGPGTRLTVT.